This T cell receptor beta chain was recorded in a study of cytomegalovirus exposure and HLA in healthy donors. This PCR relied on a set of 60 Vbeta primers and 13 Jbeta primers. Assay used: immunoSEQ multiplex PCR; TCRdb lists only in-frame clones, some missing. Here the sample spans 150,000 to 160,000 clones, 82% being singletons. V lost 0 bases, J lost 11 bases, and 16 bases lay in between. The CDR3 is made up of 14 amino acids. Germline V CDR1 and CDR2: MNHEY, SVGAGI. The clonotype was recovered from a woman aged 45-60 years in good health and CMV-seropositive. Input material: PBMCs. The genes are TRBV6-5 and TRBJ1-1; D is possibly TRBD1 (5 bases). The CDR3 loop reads CASSYSGGVSRAFF. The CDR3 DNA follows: TGTGCCAGCAGTTACTCGGGAGGGGTGAGTAGGGCTTTCTTT.